This section outlines one T cell receptor (beta chain) sequence together with its context. Its specificity is unknown. From 5'RACE with constant-segment primers came TCR alpha and TCR beta cDNA libraries that carried sample barcodes and UMIs. TCRdb used MiXCR to reprocess the 5' RACE reads, holding one entry per CDR3 protein. This table has fewer than 600,000 distinct CDR3 sequences, about a fifth appearing once. The source of the sample is a study of T-cell memory formation after mild COVID-19. Study-wide results and limits: Among contracting clones, CD4+ were mainly CM/EM and CD8+ enriched in EMRA.

The sequencing sample was made of PBMCs or a T cell subset sorted from them (not recorded which). The sequence was collected from an adult woman who had mild COVID-19 (a few samples of this study predate the infection). Cell type and time point are not known.

The CDR3 nucleotides read TGTGCCTGGAGCAGGGGGTACTCCTACGAGCAGTACTTC. It specifies CAWSRGYSYEQYF. The V gene is TRBV30, the J gene TRBJ2-7; 7 bases are shared with TRBD1. The length of the CDR3 is 13 residues. Germline CDR1 and CDR2: GTSNPN and SVGIG (reference sequence). V shed 3 bases, J shed 0 bases, and the junction held 2 bases outside the gene matches. The complete variable domain, with remaining parts taken from reference TRBV30 and TRBJ2-7, reads SQTIHQWPATLVQPVGSPLSLECTVEGTSNPNLYWYRQAAGRGLQLLFYSVGIGQISSEVPQNLSASRPQDRQFILSSKKLLLSDSGFYLCAWSRGYSYEQYFGPGTRLTVT.